This T cell receptor (beta chain) was observed in a study of blood T cell repertoires in COVID-19. As for the study in general: The origin of the acute and convalescent COVID-19 samples was the United States, Italy and Spain. T cells, B-cell-depleted T cells, or PBMCs supplied cDNA or gDNA.

Germline CDR1 is SGHRS and CDR2 is YFSETQ. The CDR3 spans 15 residues. Trimming shortened V by 0 bases and J by 1 base, and 10 bases separated the two germline ends. Profiled with immunoSEQ multiplex PCR; TCRdb holds only in-frame clones, not every one. The table records roughly 340,000 clones, approximately 91% of them present only once. Enrolment of Seattle patients took place during active infection, and they were followed longitudinally. The V gene is TRBV5-1, the J gene TRBJ2-5; possible D gene TRBD2, 6 bases. The TCR was taken from a woman aged 70 to 79 with COVID-19, enrolled during active disease. The source material was peripheral blood. Here the CDR3 reads CASSLDLAPQETQYF. For the CDR3, the DNA is TGCGCCAGCAGCTTGGATCTAGCGCCCCAAGAGACCCAGTACTTC.